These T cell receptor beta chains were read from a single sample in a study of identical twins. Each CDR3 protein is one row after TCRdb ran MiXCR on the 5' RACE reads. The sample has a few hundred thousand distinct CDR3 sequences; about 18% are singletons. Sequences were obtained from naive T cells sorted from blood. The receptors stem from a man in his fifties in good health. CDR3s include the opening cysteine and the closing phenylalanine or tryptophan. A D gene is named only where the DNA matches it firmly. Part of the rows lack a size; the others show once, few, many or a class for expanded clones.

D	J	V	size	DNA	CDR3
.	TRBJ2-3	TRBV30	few	TGTGCCTGGAGGAAACGGGGCACAGATACGCAGTATTTT	CAWRKRGTDTQYF
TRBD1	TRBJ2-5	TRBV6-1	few	TGTGCCAGCACCCGGGACAGCCGGGAGACCCAGTACTTC	CASTRDSRETQYF
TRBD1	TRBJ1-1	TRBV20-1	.	TGCAGTGCTAGGGAGCCCAGGGGGCTGGGGACTGAAGCTTTCTTT	CSAREPRGLGTEAFF
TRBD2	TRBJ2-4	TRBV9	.	TGTGCCAGCAGCGTAGGTGCGGGAGGCCACAAAAACATTCAGTACTTC	CASSVGAGGHKNIQYF
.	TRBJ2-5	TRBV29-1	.	TGCAGCGTTGAAGAAGTCACCCAGTACTTC	CSVEEVTQYF
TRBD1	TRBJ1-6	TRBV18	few	TGTGCCAGCTCACCAACGGGACAGGGGAGCTCACCCCTCCACTTT	CASSPTGQGSSPLHF
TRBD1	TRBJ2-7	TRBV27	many	TGTGCCAGCAGTTTCACAGGGGCCACGGTTTCGGGTGAGCAGTACTTC	CASSFTGATVSGEQYF
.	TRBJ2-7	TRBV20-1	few	TGCAGTGCTGGGGGAGGGGGCGTATACGAGCAGTACTTC	CSAGGGGVYEQYF
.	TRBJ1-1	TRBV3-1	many	TGTGCCAGCAGCCAATCAGGGACTGAGTACACTGAAGCTTTCTTT	CASSQSGTEYTEAFF
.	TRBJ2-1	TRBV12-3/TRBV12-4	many	TGTGCCAGCAGTCCATGGGGACTCCGGAGTGAGCAGTTCTTC	CASSPWGLRSEQFF
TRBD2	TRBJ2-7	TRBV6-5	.	TGTGCCAGCAGTTCCACCGGGGGGGAGCAGTACTTC	CASSSTGGEQYF
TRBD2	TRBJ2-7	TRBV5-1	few	TGCGCCAGGAGCTTAACACCTAGCGGGGGGGCCCGGGAGCAGTACTTC	CARSLTPSGGAREQYF
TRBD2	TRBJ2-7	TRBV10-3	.	TGTGCCATCAGTGAGACGGGGGGGGACCGCGAGCAGTACTTC	CAISETGGDREQYF
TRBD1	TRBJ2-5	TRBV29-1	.	TGCAGCGTCGACAGGGGGGGACAGACCCAGTACTTC	CSVDRGGQTQYF
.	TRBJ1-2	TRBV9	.	TGTGCCAGCAGCGCGGGTCCGGGCCCGACCTATGGCTACACCTTC	CASSAGPGPTYGYTF
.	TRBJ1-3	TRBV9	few	TGTGCCAGCGGCCAGGAATCAGGAAACACCATATATTTT	CASGQESGNTIYF
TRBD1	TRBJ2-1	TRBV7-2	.	TGTGCCAGCAGCCAAGACAGGGGATCCCACAATGAGCAGTTCTTC	CASSQDRGSHNEQFF
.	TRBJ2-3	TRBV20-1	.	TGCAGTGCTAGAGACCCCGGGGGTCGGGGCACAGATACGCAGTATTTT	CSARDPGGRGTDTQYF
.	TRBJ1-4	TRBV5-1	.	TGCGCCAGCAGCTTATATGTCGGCGGCGGGAATGAAAAACTGTTTTTT	CASSLYVGGGNEKLFF
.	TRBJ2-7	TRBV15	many	TGTGCCACCAGCAGGACCCCGGATATCCCCTACGAGCAGTACTTC	CATSRTPDIPYEQYF
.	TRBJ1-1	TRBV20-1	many	TGCAGTGCTAGGACGGCCGTTACTGAAGCTTTCTTT	CSARTAVTEAFF
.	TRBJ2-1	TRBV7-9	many	TGTGCCAGCAGCCTGGTGATACGAGAGCAGTTCTTC	CASSLVIREQFF
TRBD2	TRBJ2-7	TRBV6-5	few	TGTGCCAGCAGTTACTCTGTTTACAGCGGGAGTTACGAGCAGTACTTC	CASSYSVYSGSYEQYF
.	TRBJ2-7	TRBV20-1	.	TGCAGTGCTAGAGATCAGGCGGGGACCTACGAGCAGTACTTC	CSARDQAGTYEQYF
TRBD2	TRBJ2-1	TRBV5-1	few	TGCGCCAGCAGCCCGGGAAACTCAGGACTAGCTGCGCATGAGCAGTTCTTC	CASSPGNSGLAAHEQFF